This TCR beta chain came from a study of blood T cells in healthy people across ages. The authors ran a second PCR of 7 to 11 cycles using a sample-barcoded 5' primer and a J-beta primer mix. All samples yielded 3 million or more CDR3-containing paired-end reads. TCRdb used MiXCR to reprocess the 5' RACE reads, holding one entry per CDR3 protein. The sample lists 450,000 to 650,000 distinct CDR3 sequences, about 24% occurring once. Details on this clonotype: Its antigen is still unknown.

Study results and limitations: Percentage of naive T cells showed a strong correlation with TCR beta diversity.

This CDR3 region has 14 residues. Deletions cut 7 bases from V and 0 bases from J, with 12 bases between. CDR1 ENHRY and CDR2 SYGVKD come from the germline V gene. The sample was also linked to a second study, of T cells of mothers and their children. Per that study: Added by the second PCR's M1S primer were sample barcodes and 2-4 random nucleotides.

This sequence originates from a boy aged 5-17 years in good health. The chain combines TRBV10-3 with TRBJ1-1; no clear D gene. Source material: blood. The CDR3 protein is CAITPNDLNTEAFF. The CDR3 DNA reads as TGTGCCATCACGCCCAACGACCTGAACACTGAAGCTTTCTTT.